This T cell receptor beta chain was identified in a study of blood T cell repertoires in COVID-19. In the study overall: Samples of COVID-19 (acute and convalescent) were obtained from the United States, Italy and Spain. T cells, B-cell-depleted T cells, or PBMCs supplied cDNA or gDNA.

As originally analysed: Reference gene primer amplification gave estimated nucleated cell counts. TCRdb's copy holds only in-frame clones and misses some; the assay was immunoSEQ multiplex PCR. V, J and clone size were drawn from that table, and D and trimming were deduced from the DNA. The sample gives around 70,000 clones, 75% to 85% of which show up once; roughly a sixth is in the top ten. Remarks on this clone: An end of the junction differs from the germline gene, which may be a read error.

Germline values: CDR1 SGHAT, CDR2 FQNNGV. The CDR3 is made up of 14 amino acids. The gene calls are TRBV11-2 and TRBJ2-7; 8 bases are a match to TRBD2. The sequenced sample consisted of peripheral blood. This receptor was taken from a human donor in a cohort sampled during active COVID-19. The CDR3: CASSFGSLAGPSGF. DNA for the CDR3: TGTGCCAGCAGCTTCGGGAGCCTAGCGGGCCCCAGTGGGTTC. The full variable domain, rest sourced from reference TRBV11-2 and TRBJ2-7, is EAGVAQSPRYKIIEKRQSVAFWCNPISGHATLYWYQQILGQGPKLLIQFQNNGVVDDSQLPKDRFSAERLKGVDSTLKIQPAKLEDSAVYLCASSFGSLAGPSGFGPGTRLTVT.